This T cell receptor beta chain stems from a study of memory CD4+ T cells and cytomegalovirus serostatus. Looking at the study overall: Of the healthy Belgian adults, 9 were CMV seropositive and 20 to 30 seronegative. General study findings and limits: CD4+ memory repertoires contained 67 of 164 reported CMV TCRbeta sequences.

This CDR3 has 17 residues. After removal of 2 bases from V and 3 bases from J, the junction contained 12 bases not matched to a gene. CDR1 and CDR2 (germline): SGHNT, YYREEE (reference sequence). As for this clone: What it recognizes is unknown.

In the original processing: After removing out-of-frame reads, 2,204,828 distinct TCRbeta sequences remained. Clones were read by immunoSEQ multiplex PCR, and TCRdb kept only the in-frame ones, dropping some. V and J calls and clone size are those listed in that table; D and trimming were worked out from the DNA. The table records 45,000 to 50,000 clones, 78% of them present only once. The sort gate was single viable CD3+CD4+CD8-CD45RO+ cells for memory CD4+ T cells. Positive selection with CD4 microbeads enriched total CD4+ T cells. This receptor was obtained from an adult in good health and CMV-seronegative. V usage is TRBV5-4 and J usage is TRBJ2-5; 8 bases line up with TRBD2. What was sequenced was memory CD4+ T cells from blood. CDR3 region: CASSFFTGGLGEETQYF. The CDR3 DNA is TGTGCCAGCAGCTTCTTTACGGGAGGGTTGGGGGAAGAGACCCAGTACTTC.